This entry features one TCR beta chain sequence. The antigen is not known. This record belongs to a study of T cells after yellow fever vaccination. General observations from the study: It was a weaker secondary response, yet one that peaked faster, at day 5 versus 15.

The TCR cDNA carried a universal primer site and UMIs from 5'RACE template switching. TCRdb called the 5' RACE reads again in MiXCR, with one record for every CDR3 protein. The table records more than 300,000 distinct CDR3 sequences, over 8.5% of them present only once. Per germline, CDR1 SGDLS and CDR2 YYNGEE. Germline trimming cut 2 bases from V and 6 bases from J; bases unmatched to any gene: 4. The CDR3 is made up of 14 amino acids. V is TRBV9 and J is TRBJ2-2; 7 nucleotides match TRBD1. The source is a man aged 18 to 30 who received the YFV17D yellow fever vaccine. The sample here was CD4+ T cells sorted from PBMCs, taken 45 days after the yellow fever booster vaccination. In DNA form, the CDR3 reads TGTGCCAGCAGCGTGACAGGGAGCGCCGGGGAGCTGTTTTTT. This codes for CASSVTGSAGELFF.